Each of the 32 T cell receptor beta chains below was sequenced from the same sample in a study of OX40 agonist ivuxolimab in advanced cancers. Clones were read by immunoSEQ multiplex PCR, and TCRdb kept only the in-frame ones, dropping some. The sample includes tens of thousands of clones, roughly 85% of them seen just once. This sample comprised CD4+ or CD8+ T cells sorted from blood, obtained in a trial of the OX40 agonist ivuxolimab. The receptors were sampled from an adult with an advanced solid tumor such as melanoma, head and neck, liver or kidney cancer.

The J gene is TRBJ2-2, the V gene TRBV21-1; whether TRBD2, the table's D call, matches the DNA was not checked. TRBV21-1 is shown as a pseudogene. The CDR3 has 18 amino acids. Here the CDR3 reads CASGTRLAGVDHTGELFF. CDR3 bases: TGTGCCAGCGGAACGAGACTAGCGGGAGTAGATCACACCGGGGAGCTGTTTTTT.

The chain recombines TRBV4-2 with TRBJ2-1, with D perhaps matching TRBD2 (6 bases). V was trimmed by 0 bases and J by 5 bases, leaving 20 bases between them. The CDR3 runs 18 residues. Germline V CDR1 and CDR2: LGHNA, YNFKEQ. CDR3 nucleotide sequence: TGTGCCAGCAGCCAAGAGACTAGACTACCCAAGAGGGACAATGAGCAGTTCTTC. Amino acids: CASSQETRLPKRDNEQFF.

This clone is a singleton in its sample. The chain is built from TRBV15 and TRBJ2-1; TRBD2 agrees at 9 bases. The CDR3 is 15 residues long. J gave up 4 bases and V 6 bases, and 7 bases lay outside the gene matches. In germline, CDR1 is LNHNV, CDR2 YYDKDF (reference sequence). For the CDR3, the DNA is TGTGCCACCAGTTCTTTAGCGGGAGTATACAATGAGCAGTTCTTC. Encoded protein: CATSSLAGVYNEQFF.

The gene calls are TRBV7-9 and TRBJ2-1, with no clear D. V lost 2 bases, J lost 8 bases, and 7 bases lay in between. The length of the CDR3 is 12 residues. Per germline, CDR1 SEHNR and CDR2 FQNEAQ (reference sequence). The CDR3 nucleotides are TGTGCCAGCAGCTTACCCCGAGATGAGCAGTTCTTC. It codes for CASSLPRDEQFF.

This chain uses TRBV5-4 with TRBJ2-1; 7 positions agree with TRBD1. The length of the CDR3 is 14 residues. The V gene's germline CDR1 is SGHNT and CDR2 YYREEE (reference sequence). Losses at the gene ends were 4 bases for V and 4 bases for J; bases not matched to a gene: 5. The CDR3 sequence: CASSRQGYYNEQFF. CDR3 coding DNA: TGTGCCAGCAGCAGACAGGGATATTACAATGAGCAGTTCTTC. Using reference TRBV5-4 and TRBJ2-1 for the parts outside the CDR3, the full variable domain is ETGVTQSPTHLIKTRGQQVTLRCSSQSGHNTVSWYQQALGQGPQFIFQYYREEENGRGNFPPRFSGLQFPNYSSELNVNALELDDSALYLCASSRQGYYNEQFFGPGTRLTVL.

The chain has TRBV19 and TRBJ2-1; D unclear. Germline V gives CDR1 LNHDA, CDR2 SQIVND (reference sequence). Trimming removed 6 bases at V and 4 bases at J, with 7 bases between. The CDR3 loop spans 12 amino acids. CDR3 nucleotides: TGTGCCAGTAGGTCAGCGTACAATGAGCAGTTCTTC. Residues: CASRSAYNEQFF.

The rearrangement links TRBV5-5 to TRBJ1-3; 8 bases fit TRBD1. Germline-derived CDR1 and CDR2 are SGHKS and YYEKEE (reference sequence). V lost 0 bases to trimming and J lost 4 bases; unmatched junction nucleotides: 3. The CDR3 is 15 residues long. The CDR3 loop reads CASSLAGQAGNTIYF. CDR3 nucleotides: TGTGCCAGCAGCTTGGCGGGACAGGCCGGAAACACCATATATTTT.

This chain connects TRBV6-5 to TRBJ1-1, with a weak D call TRBD1 (6 bases). CDR3 size: 12 residues. Per the germline V gene, CDR1 is MNHEY and CDR2 is SVGAGI. Trimming took 8 bases from V and 4 from J, leaving 11 bases between them. CDR3 DNA sequence: TGTGCCAGCCGAGAGGGGGGCACTGAAGCTTTCTTT. Translating it yields CASREGGTEAFF.

The chain carries TRBV12-1 and TRBJ2-7; TRBD2, as called in the table, went unchecked against the DNA. TRBV12-1 is a pseudogene. The CDR3 length is 18 residues. In nucleotides, the CDR3 is TGTGCCAGCAGCTTAAGTCCCGGGACTAGCGGGGGCTGCTACGAGCAGTACTTC. The encoded protein is CASSLSPGTSGGCYEQYF.

This clone was observed once. V usage is TRBV14 and J usage is TRBJ2-7; no clear D gene. This CDR3 comprises 13 residues. V dropped 4 bases and J dropped 3 bases, with 10 bases sitting between them. Germline assignment: CDR1 SGHDN and CDR2 FVKESK. This CDR3 is CASSRKERYEQYF. The DNA of the CDR3 is TGTGCCAGCAGCCGGAAGGAGCGCTACGAGCAGTACTTC.

The V gene is TRBV10-3, the J gene TRBJ1-1, with a weak D call TRBD1 (5 bases). The V end lost 10 bases, the J end lost 0 bases, and 15 bases lay between the germline ends. CDR3 length equals 14 residues. The germline V gene encodes CDR1 ENHRY and CDR2 SYGVKD. The CDR3 loop reads CATQFDSLNTEAFF. In nucleotides, the CDR3 is TGTGCCACCCAGTTCGACAGTCTGAACACTGAAGCTTTCTTT.

V gene TRBV7-9 combines with J gene TRBJ2-5; D might be TRBD2 (6 bases). V lost 4 bases to trimming and J lost 2 bases, with 11 bases between them. The germline gives CDR1 SEHNR, CDR2 FQNEAQ (reference sequence). The CDR3 spans 14 residues. This chain's CDR3 is CASSSVGGQETQYF. CDR3 nucleotides: TGTGCCAGCAGCTCCGTCGGAGGGCAAGAGACCCAGTACTTC. Variable domain in full (rest from reference TRBV7-9 and TRBJ2-5): DTGVSQNPRHKITKRGQNVTFRCDPISEHNRLYWYRQTLGQGPEFLTYFQNEAQLEKSRLLSDRFSAERPKGSFSTLEIQRTEQGDSAMYLCASSSVGGQETQYFGPGTRLLVL.

The chain combines TRBV11-3 with TRBJ1-1; 7 bases align to TRBD1. Trimming cost V 1 base and J 5 bases; bases outside gene matches: 4. This CDR3 has 14 residues. Germline CDR1 SGHNT, CDR2 YENEEA. The CDR3 protein is CASSLGYRGTEAFF. The CDR3 nucleotides read TGTGCCAGCAGCTTAGGTTACAGGGGTACTGAAGCTTTCTTT. The full variable domain, completed using reference TRBV11-3 and TRBJ1-1, is EAGVVQSPRYKIIEKKQPVAFWCNPISGHNTLYWYLQNLGQGPELLIRYENEEAVDDSQLPKDRFSAERLKGVDSTLKIQPAELGDSAVYLCASSLGYRGTEAFFGQGTRLTVV.

V is TRBV2 and J is TRBJ2-1, with D unresolved. Germline V gene sequence: CDR1 SNHLY, CDR2 FYNNEI. The CDR3 covers 14 residues. The V gene lost 4 bases and the J gene lost 9 bases, with 16 bases spanning the gap. The CDR3: CASSVFGQTGEQFF. CDR3 nucleotide sequence: TGTGCCAGCAGTGTATTCGGCCAAACGGGTGAGCAGTTCTTC.

The chain combines TRBV5-6 with TRBJ1-5, with 8 bases that match TRBD1. Germline V gene lookup returns CDR1 SGHDT and CDR2 YYEEEE. The CDR3 sequence is 15 residues long. V dropped 0 bases and J dropped 6; count of bases not matched to a gene: 5. The CDR3 DNA follows: TGTGCCAGCAGCTTGGGGACAGGGAGTACTCAGCCCCAGCATTTT. This sequence encodes CASSLGTGSTQPQHF.

This chain links TRBV5-4 with TRBJ1-2; D unclear. The CDR3 has 13 amino acids. Trimming shortened V by 5 bases and J by 3 bases, and 11 bases separated the two germline ends. CDR1 is SGHNT and CDR2 is YYREEE in the germline V gene (reference sequence). For the CDR3, the DNA is TGTGCCAGCAGTATTCGAGTAGACTATGGCTACACCTTC. Translating gives CASSIRVDYGYTF.

The CDR3 nucleotides read TGTGCCAGTAGTATCAGGGGGTACTTAGCGGGTAGCGGCAATGAGCAGTTCTTC. It codes for CASSIRGYLAGSGNEQFF. J is TRBJ2-1 and V is TRBV19; D is tentatively TRBD1 or TRBD2 (7 bases each). The ends were cut back, 3 bases at V and 6 bases at J, with 24 bases in the middle. CDR3 size: 18 residues. Germline V lookup: CDR1 LNHDA, CDR2 SQIVND (reference sequence).

The rearrangement links TRBV4-1 to TRBJ1-1; no definite D call. This CDR3 is 14 amino acids long. V was cut by 1 base and J by 5 bases, with 11 bases left in between. Germline CDR1 is MGHRA and CDR2 is YSYEKL. The CDR3 region is CASSQGGGMTEAFF. The CDR3 nucleotides read TGCGCCAGCAGCCAAGGGGGAGGGATGACTGAAGCTTTCTTT.

V is TRBV5-6 and J is TRBJ2-1; D may be TRBD1 (9 bases). Germline V gene data show CDR1 as SGHDT and CDR2 as YYEEEE. The CDR3 has 15 amino acids. V dropped 5 bases and J dropped 4 bases, with 16 bases sitting between them. The CDR3 here is CASRRGGQGYNEQFF. Written as DNA, the CDR3 is TGTGCCAGCAGACGGGGGGGACAGGGTTACAATGAGCAGTTCTTC.

This rearrangement joins TRBV28 to TRBJ1-5; D ambiguous. Germline V CDR1 and CDR2: MDHEN, SYDVKM. The CDR3 covers 12 residues. V was pared by 8 bases and J by 6 bases, with 11 bases between. The CDR3 reads CASRGLSQPQHF. The DNA for the CDR3 is TGTGCCAGCCGCGGACTTTCTCAGCCCCAGCATTTT. Supplemented by reference TRBV28 and TRBJ1-5, the full variable domain reads DVKVTQSSRYLVKRTGEKVFLECVQDMDHENMFWYRQDPGLGLRLIYFSYDVKMKEKGDIPEGYSVSREKKERFSLILESASTNQTSMYLCASRGLSQPQHFGDGTRLSIL.

The chain combines TRBV5-1 with TRBJ2-1; D uncertain. Trimming shortened V by 2 bases and J by 3 bases, and 12 bases separated the two germline ends. Germline V gene lookup returns CDR1 SGHRS and CDR2 YFSETQ. This CDR3 is 15 amino acids long. DNA of the CDR3: TGCGCCAGCAGCTTCGGCGTTCGGAACTACAATGAGCAGTTCTTC. Translated, it gives CASSFGVRNYNEQFF.

The V and J genes are TRBV15 and TRBJ2-3, with 9 bases identical to TRBD2. The V and J ends lost 1 base and 6 bases, in that order; junction bases with no gene match: 8. This CDR3 contains 16 residues. CDR1 and CDR2 from the germline V gene are LNHNV and YYDKDF (reference sequence). Here the CDR3 DNA reads TGTGCCACCAGCAGAGCAATGTTAGCGGGAGAGGATACGCAGTATTTT. This gives the protein CATSRAMLAGEDTQYF.

The chain employs TRBV19 and TRBJ2-2, with 11 bases aligning to TRBD2. Germline CDR1 reads LNHDA; CDR2 reads SQIVND (reference sequence). The J segment lost 4 bases and the V segment lost 6 bases, leaving 7 bases of the junction unmatched. The CDR3 runs to 16 residues. The CDR3 loop is CASRLTSGSSTGELFF. The CDR3 DNA follows: TGTGCCAGTAGGCTCACTAGCGGGAGTAGCACCGGGGAGCTGTTTTTT.

The chain uses TRBV30 and TRBJ1-1; D remains unclear. The length of the CDR3 is 15 residues. Germline V lookup: CDR1 GTSNPN, CDR2 SVGIG (reference sequence). V lost 3 bases, J lost 6 bases, and 20 bases lay in between. CDR3 coding DNA: TGTGCCTGGAGGCCCAAGGGTCGGGTTTTCTCTGAAGCTTTCTTT. Protein sequence: CAWRPKGRVFSEAFF.

The J gene is TRBJ2-2, the V gene TRBV5-1; D gene unclear. V was cut by 0 bases and J by 1 base, with 7 bases left in between. The CDR3 loop spans 15 amino acids. Germline V gene sequence: CDR1 SGHRS, CDR2 YFSETQ. This CDR3 reads CASSLVNKNTGELFF. In nucleotides, the CDR3 is TGCGCCAGCAGCTTGGTTAACAAGAACACCGGGGAGCTGTTTTTT.

V and J are TRBV10-1 and TRBJ2-3; 8 positions match TRBD2. This CDR3 spans 16 amino acids. Germline V gene lookup returns CDR1 WNHNN and CDR2 SYGVQD (reference sequence). The junction had 8 bases not matched to a gene; V was cut back by 3 bases and J by 3 bases. The CDR3 nucleotides read TGCGCCAGCAGTGATTCTGGCGGGAGGACAACAGATACGCAGTATTTT. The encoded protein is CASSDSGGRTTDTQYF.

The rearrangement uses TRBV10-3 and TRBJ2-5; tentatively, D is TRBD1 or TRBD2 (6 bases each). The V gene's germline CDR1 is ENHRY and CDR2 SYGVKD. V was trimmed by 2 bases and J by 5 bases, leaving 18 bases between them. The CDR3 spans 16 residues. The CDR3 DNA reads as TGTGCCATCAGTGAGCCATTCTCGGGGGCCGGGGAGACCCAGTACTTC. This gives the protein CAISEPFSGAGETQYF.

This clone occurred a few times. The chain carries TRBV6-5 and TRBJ1-2, with 7 bases lining up with TRBD1. The trim removed 5 bases at V and 5 bases at J, leaving 11 bases unmatched. CDR3 length equals 15 residues. Germline CDR1 and CDR2: MNHEY and SVGAGI. As DNA, the CDR3 is TGTGCCAGCAGTAAGCACAGGGGAAGGGGATATGGCTACACCTTC. Translation gives CASSKHRGRGYGYTF.

The chain joins TRBV7-9 to TRBJ2-3; TRBD2 matches 9 bases. V shed 7 bases, J shed 8 bases, and the junction held 13 bases outside the gene matches. This CDR3 has 15 amino acids. Germline CDR1 SEHNR, CDR2 FQNEAQ (reference sequence). The DNA for the CDR3 is TGTGCCAGCACCCAGTCTAGCGGGGCCCTGGGTACGCAGTATTTT. Protein: CASTQSSGALGTQYF.

V usage is TRBV29-1 and J usage is TRBJ2-7; D unclear. With 7 bases removed from V and 4 bases from J, the gap between germline ends came to 14 bases. The CDR3 consists of 12 residues. The germline gives CDR1 SQVTM, CDR2 ANQGSEA. This chain's CDR3 is CSASKESYEQYF. As DNA, the CDR3 is TGCAGCGCCTCAAAGGAGAGTTACGAGCAGTACTTC.

This chain uses TRBV5-1 with TRBJ2-7, with D possibly being TRBD1 (5 bases). Germline loops: CDR1 SGHRS, CDR2 YFSETQ. The CDR3 length is 14 residues. Trimming stripped 2 bases from V and 4 bases from J, with 13 bases between. In DNA form, the CDR3 reads TGCGCCAGCAGCTTACAGGTGGGATATTACGAGCAGTACTTC. The encoded protein is CASSLQVGYYEQYF.

The rearrangement joins TRBV30 to TRBJ1-5; D is perhaps TRBD1 (5 bases). The CDR3 totals 13 residues. Germline values: CDR1 GTSNPN, CDR2 SVGIG (reference sequence). Trimming stripped 0 bases from V and 5 bases from J, with 8 bases between. CDR3 residues: CAWSVQGDQPQHF. CDR3 nucleotides: TGTGCCTGGAGTGTACAAGGGGATCAGCCCCAGCATTTT.